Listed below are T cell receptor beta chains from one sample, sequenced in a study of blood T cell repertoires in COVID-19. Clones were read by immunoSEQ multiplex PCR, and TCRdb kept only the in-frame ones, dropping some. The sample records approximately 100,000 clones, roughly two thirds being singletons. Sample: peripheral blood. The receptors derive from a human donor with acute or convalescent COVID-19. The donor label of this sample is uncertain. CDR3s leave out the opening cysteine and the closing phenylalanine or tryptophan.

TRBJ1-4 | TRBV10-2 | ASSEPRRGGEKLF
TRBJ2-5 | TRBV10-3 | AISDSSSSGGLETQY
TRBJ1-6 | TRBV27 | ASSARVSNSYNSPLH
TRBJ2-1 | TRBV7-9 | ASSDGTALHEQF
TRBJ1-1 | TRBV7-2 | ATQQGSNTEAF
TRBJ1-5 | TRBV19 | ASSMGRSGQPQH
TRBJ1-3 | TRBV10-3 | AISGSGTGGGNTIY
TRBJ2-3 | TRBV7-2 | ASSLIAGTADTQY
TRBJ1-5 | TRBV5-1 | ASSRGGGGNQPQH
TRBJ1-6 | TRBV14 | ASSQVGGVGSPLH
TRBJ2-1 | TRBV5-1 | ASSLSGNSQNEQF
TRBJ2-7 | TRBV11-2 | ASSSIAGGHYEQY
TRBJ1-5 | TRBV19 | ASTERGGGNQPQH
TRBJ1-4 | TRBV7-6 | ASSPLMGDKSRKLF
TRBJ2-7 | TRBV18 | ASSGSDSGLEQY
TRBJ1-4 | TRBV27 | ASSLNTGGNEKLF
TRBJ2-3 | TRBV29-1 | SVAGQGATDTQY
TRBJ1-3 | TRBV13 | ASSSQGFSAGNTIY
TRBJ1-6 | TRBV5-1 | ASSSRGQGSNSPLH
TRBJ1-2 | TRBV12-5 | ASGSTRWLKPSPGYT
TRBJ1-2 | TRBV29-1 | SVGGQGAPGYT
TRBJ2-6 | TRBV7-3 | ASSAASGGTSGANVLT
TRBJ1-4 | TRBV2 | AAAYGGNANEKLF
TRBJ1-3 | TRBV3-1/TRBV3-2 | ASSGRPGDTGNTIY
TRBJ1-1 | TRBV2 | ASSGEGQNTEAF
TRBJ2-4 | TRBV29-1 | SVITGYPKNIQY
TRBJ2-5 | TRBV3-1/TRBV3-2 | ASSQGQGYQETQY
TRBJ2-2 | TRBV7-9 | ASSRSQLNTGELF
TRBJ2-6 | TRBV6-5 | ASRLNSGANVLT
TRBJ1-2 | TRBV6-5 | ASRPRGRGYT
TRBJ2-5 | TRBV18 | ASSQHRQETQY
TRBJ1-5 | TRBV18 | ASSPGQHQPQH
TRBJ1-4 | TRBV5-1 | ASSVTGGADEKLF
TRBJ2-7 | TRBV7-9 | ASSPRDREGYEQY
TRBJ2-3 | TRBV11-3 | ASSHSPTDTQY
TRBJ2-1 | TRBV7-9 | ASRRVAGDKYNEQF
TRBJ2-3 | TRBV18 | ASSREMTGQDTDTQY
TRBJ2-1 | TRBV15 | ATSRDFVAGAGYNEQF
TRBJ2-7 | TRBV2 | ASKVRGLVLSYEQY
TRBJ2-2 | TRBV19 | ASTQKRQTGELF
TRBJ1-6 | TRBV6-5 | ATLPSRYNSPLH
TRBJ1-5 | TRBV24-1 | ATSDSRQGGQPQH
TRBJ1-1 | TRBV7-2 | ASSAGLTEAF
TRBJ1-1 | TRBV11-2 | ASSLGQGAPAF
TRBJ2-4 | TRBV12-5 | ASGLATSDRPRAKNIQY